This T cell receptor beta chain was profiled in a study of cytomegalovirus exposure and HLA in healthy donors. Study-wide findings and caveats: The Asian-associated ancestry cluster reportedly had fewer N-insertions than the approximately 610-donor mean in a later analysis. A missense DCLRE1C variant was associated with V- and J-gene trimming of TCR beta chains in a later analysis, and an independent cohort replicated the association. Reported findings show TCR beta sequences accurately forecast HLA-A and HLA-B alleles in most subjects.

This cohort consisted of healthy bone marrow donors. The primer mix had 60 Vbeta and 13 Jbeta primers. Method: immunoSEQ multiplex PCR; TCRdb's copy keeps in-frame clones and lacks some. The table records roughly 86,000 clones, approximately 70% of them present only once. V was pared by 10 bases and J by 6 bases, with 9 bases of the junction left unmatched. CDR1 and CDR2 (germline): MGHDK, SYGVNS. The CDR3 is 15 amino acids. In the case of this clone: Its cognate antigen is unknown.

The V call is TRBV25-1, the J call TRBJ2-3; 14 bases map to TRBD2. The clonotype originates from a man aged 55 to 70 in good health and CMV-seronegative. Sequencing was done on a sample of PBMCs. CDR3 protein: CATQTSGRAADTQYF. CDR3 sequence (DNA): TGTGCCACCCAGACTAGCGGGAGGGCCGCGGATACGCAGTATTTT.